The clone carrying this TCR beta chain was observed once. The data were produced by immunoSEQ multiplex PCR, yet TCRdb's version contains in-frame clones alone and is incomplete. This table has roughly 2,500,000 clones, approximately 94% appearing once. The data belong to a study of shared clonotypes between healthy human individuals. Nashville, Tennessee was home to all donors, each a Caucasian adult. Germline V gene data show CDR1 as SEHNR and CDR2 as FQNEAQ (reference sequence). V was pared by 5 bases and J by 0 bases, with 17 bases between. This CDR3 has 17 residues. The chain combines TRBV7-9 with TRBJ1-3; D is possibly TRBD1 (5 bases). This TCR was recovered from a man in his late teens or twenties in good health. Some clones in this sample may be carry-over from other donors' samples. The sample taken for sequencing was naive CD4+ T cells from PBMCs. Subset reported: CD45RA+ positively selected. CDR3 sequence: CASSARKTEFSGNTIYF. CDR3 bases: TGTGCCAGCAGCGCCCGTAAGACAGAATTCTCTGGAAACACCATATATTTT. The full variable domain, with the rest looked up from reference TRBV7-9 and TRBJ1-3, is DTGVSQNPRHKITKRGQNVTFRCDPISEHNRLYWYRQTLGQGPEFLTYFQNEAQLEKSRLLSDRFSAERPKGSFSTLEIQRTEQGDSAMYLCASSARKTEFSGNTIYFGEGSWLTVV.